This T cell receptor beta chain was retrieved from a study of T-cell memory formation after mild COVID-19. The study, taken as a whole, reports: Certain responding clones were present in pre-infection memory, suggesting participation of cross-reactive memory.

CDR1 is DFQATT and CDR2 is SNEGSKA in the germline V gene (reference sequence). The CDR3 totals 12 residues. The V end was cut by 6 bases, the J end by 5 bases, with 13 bases between. TCRdb processed the 5' RACE reads anew with MiXCR; each CDR3 protein has one entry. This table has 150,000 to 200,000 distinct CDR3 sequences, under 14% appearing once. This clonotype showed up just a few times. Antigen specificity is unknown. The sequence was obtained from a man younger than 35 who had mild COVID-19 (a few samples of this study predate the infection). Cell type and time point are not known. Specimen: PBMCs or a T cell subset sorted from them (not recorded which). The chain uses TRBV20-1 and TRBJ2-5; D tentatively reads TRBD1 or TRBD2 (5 bases each). CDR3 nucleotides: TGCAGTGCCCAGAGGGACCGCGAGACCCAGTACTTC. Translation: CSAQRDRETQYF.